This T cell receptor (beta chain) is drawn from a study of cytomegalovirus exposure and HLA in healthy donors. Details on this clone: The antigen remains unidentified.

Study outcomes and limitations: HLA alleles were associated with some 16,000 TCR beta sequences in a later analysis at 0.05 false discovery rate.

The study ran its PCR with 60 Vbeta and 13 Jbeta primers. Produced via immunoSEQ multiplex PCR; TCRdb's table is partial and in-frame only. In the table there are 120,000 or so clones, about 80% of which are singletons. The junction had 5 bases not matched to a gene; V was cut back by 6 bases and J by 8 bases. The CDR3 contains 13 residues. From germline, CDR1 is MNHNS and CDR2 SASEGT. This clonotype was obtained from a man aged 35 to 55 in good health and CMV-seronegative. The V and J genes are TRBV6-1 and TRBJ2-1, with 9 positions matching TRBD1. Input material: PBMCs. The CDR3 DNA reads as TGTGCCAGCAGACTGACAGGGGGGGATGAGCAGTTCTTC. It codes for CASRLTGGDEQFF.